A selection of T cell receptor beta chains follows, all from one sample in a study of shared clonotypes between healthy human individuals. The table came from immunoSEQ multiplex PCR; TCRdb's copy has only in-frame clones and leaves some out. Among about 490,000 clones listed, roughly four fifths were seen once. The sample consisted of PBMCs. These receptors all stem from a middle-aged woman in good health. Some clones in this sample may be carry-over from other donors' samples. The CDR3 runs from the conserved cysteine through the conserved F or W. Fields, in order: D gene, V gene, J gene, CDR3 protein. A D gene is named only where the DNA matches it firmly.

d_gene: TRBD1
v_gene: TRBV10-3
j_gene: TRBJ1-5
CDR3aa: CAISVGQGAGQPQHF

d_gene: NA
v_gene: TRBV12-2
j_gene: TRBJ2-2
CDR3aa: CASRPRRALPPTGELFF

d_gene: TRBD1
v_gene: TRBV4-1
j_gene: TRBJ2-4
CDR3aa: CASSHEQGANIQYF

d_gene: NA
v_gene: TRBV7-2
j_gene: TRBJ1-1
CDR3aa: CASSLAENTEAFF

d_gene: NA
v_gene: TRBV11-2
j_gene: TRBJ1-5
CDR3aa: CASSFGERQPQHF

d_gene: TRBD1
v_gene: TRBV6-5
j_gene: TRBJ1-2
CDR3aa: CASSYTDRGRKGYTF

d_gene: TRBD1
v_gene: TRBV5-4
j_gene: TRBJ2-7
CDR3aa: CASRTGPGEQYF

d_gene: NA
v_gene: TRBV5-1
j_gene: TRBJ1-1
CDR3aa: CASSPDGLNTEAFF

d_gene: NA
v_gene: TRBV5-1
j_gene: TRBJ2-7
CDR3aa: CASSLGPGETYEQYF

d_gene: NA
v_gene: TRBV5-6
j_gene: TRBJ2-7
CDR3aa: CASSPTRWTEQYF

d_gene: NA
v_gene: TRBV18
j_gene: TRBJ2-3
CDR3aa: CASSHGGSSQITDTQYF

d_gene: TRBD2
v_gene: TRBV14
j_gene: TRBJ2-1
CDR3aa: CASSRGTSGTYEQFF

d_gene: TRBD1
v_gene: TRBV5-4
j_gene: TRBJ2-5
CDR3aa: CASSSGQGQETQYF

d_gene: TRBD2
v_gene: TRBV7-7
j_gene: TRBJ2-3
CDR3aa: CASSLVAGVKDTQYF

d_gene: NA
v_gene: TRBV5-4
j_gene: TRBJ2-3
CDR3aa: CASSFRGSTDTQYF

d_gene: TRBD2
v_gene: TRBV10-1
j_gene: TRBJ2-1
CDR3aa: CASIRLAGVNEQFF

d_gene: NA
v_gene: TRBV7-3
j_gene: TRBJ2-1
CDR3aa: CASSSQLVDEQFF

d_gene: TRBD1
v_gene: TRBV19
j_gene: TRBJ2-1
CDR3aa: CASKKKGTGKQFF

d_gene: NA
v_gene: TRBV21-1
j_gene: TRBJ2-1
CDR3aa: CASPGQGGNEQFF

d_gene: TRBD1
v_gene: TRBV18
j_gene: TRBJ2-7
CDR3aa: CASSPPGQRVYEQYF

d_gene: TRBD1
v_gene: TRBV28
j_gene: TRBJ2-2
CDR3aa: CASKPGDRITGELFF

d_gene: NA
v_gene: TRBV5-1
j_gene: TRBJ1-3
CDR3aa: CASTDLTATGSGNTIYF

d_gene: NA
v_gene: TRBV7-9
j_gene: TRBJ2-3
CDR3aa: CASSFERGDTQYF

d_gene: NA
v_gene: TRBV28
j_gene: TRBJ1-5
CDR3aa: CASSRTVNQPQHF

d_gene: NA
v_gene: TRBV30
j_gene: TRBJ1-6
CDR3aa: CAWTTRDNSPLHF

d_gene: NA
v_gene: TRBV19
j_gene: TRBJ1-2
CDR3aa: CASSKGTAIRGYGYTF

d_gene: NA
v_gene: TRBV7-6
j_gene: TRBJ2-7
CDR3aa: CASSLGEGGPYEQYF

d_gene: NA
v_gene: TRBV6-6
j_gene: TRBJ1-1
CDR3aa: CASRSGTEAFF

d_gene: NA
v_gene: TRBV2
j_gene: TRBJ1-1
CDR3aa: CASREEYTEAFF

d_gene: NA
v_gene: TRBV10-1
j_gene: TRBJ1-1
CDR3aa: CASSDNIGANTEAFF

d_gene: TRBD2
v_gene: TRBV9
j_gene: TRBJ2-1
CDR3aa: CASSIGTSGRREQFF

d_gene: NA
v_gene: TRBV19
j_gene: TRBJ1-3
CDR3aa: CASSPPGRNGNTIYF

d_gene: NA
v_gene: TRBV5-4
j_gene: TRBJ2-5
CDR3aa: CASSLVPRETQYF

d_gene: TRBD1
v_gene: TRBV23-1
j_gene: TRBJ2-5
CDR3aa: CARTHRGCSKEQETQYF

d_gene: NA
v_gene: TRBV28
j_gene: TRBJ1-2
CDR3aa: CASSAMGQHNYGYTF

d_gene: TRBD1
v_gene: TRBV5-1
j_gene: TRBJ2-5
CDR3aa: CATKQGTVEETQYF

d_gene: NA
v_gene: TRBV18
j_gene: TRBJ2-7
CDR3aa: CASSPEQGTSSYEQYF

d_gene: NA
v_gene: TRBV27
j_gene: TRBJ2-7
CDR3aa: CASGRKDYEQYF

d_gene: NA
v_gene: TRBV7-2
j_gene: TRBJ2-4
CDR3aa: CASSSRGGLAKNIQYF

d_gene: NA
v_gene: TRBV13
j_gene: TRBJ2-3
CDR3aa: CASSQGVPGAQYF

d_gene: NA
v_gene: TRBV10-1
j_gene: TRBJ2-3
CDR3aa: CASSERWGAGTQYF

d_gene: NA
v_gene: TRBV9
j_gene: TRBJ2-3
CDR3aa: CASSVAGTHTDTQYF

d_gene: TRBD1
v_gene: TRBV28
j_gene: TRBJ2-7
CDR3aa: CASSSMGQGNPYEQYF

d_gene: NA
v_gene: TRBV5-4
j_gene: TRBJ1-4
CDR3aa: CASSAGGGLEKLFF

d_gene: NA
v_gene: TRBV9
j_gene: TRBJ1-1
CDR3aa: CASSVGAGSEAFF

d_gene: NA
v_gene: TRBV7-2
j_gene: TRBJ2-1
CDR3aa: CASSLAGGGQAIVNEQFF

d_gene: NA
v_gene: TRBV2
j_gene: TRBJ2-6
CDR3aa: CASSPESAGANVLTF

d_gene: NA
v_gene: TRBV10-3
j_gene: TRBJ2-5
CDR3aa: CAISESVARETQYF

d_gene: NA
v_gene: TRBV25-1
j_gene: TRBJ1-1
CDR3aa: CASSESLPGYTEAFF

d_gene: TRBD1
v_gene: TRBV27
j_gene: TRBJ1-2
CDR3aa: CASSRQGSAFYGYTF

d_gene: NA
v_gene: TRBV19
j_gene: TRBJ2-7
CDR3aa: CASSIQGDPYEQYF

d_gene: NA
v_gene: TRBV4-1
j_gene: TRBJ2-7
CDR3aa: CASSPYGRSYEQYF

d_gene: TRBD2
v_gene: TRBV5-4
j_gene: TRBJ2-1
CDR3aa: CASSPPRASGRGDEQFF

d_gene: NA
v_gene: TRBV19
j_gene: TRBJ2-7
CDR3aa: CASSLPLARRSEQYF

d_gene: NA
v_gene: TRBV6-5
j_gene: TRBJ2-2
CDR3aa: CASSYGITGELFF

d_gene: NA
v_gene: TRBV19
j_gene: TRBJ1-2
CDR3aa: CASSPGQSLGYTF